These T cell receptor beta chains were read from a single sample in a study of blood T cell repertoires in COVID-19. TCRdb's copy holds only in-frame clones and misses some; the assay was immunoSEQ multiplex PCR. The sample lists 90,000 to 120,000 clones, roughly 80% occurring once. Input material: peripheral blood. These TCRs come from a human donor in a cohort sampled during active COVID-19. CDR3s include the opening cysteine and the closing phenylalanine or tryptophan. The order of the fields is D gene, J gene, clone size, V gene, CDR3 DNA, CDR3 protein. A D gene is named only where the DNA matches it firmly. Expanded clones are given a class, and other clones once, few, many or no size at all.

>TRBD1|TRBJ1-2|few|TRBV19
TGTGCCAGTAGTATTCAGGGGGCCGGTGGCTACACCTTC
CASSIQGAGGYTF
>TRBD1|TRBJ1-6|.|TRBV7-2
TGTGCCAGCAGGGGGACAGTTGACAAAAATTCACCCCTCCACTTT
CASRGTVDKNSPLHF
>.|TRBJ2-3|.|TRBV4-3
TGCGCCAGCAGCCCTCTGGGAGCCCCGCCCACAGATACGCAGTATTTT
CASSPLGAPPTDTQYF
>.|TRBJ2-5|.|TRBV27
TGTGCCAGCAGTTTCCAGGGCCCTCAAGAGACCCAGTACTTC
CASSFQGPQETQYF
>.|TRBJ2-2|few|TRBV19
TGTGCCAGTAATTCAGGCAGGGCCACCGGGGAGCTGTTTTTT
CASNSGRATGELFF
>.|TRBJ1-3|.|TRBV6-5
TGTGCCAGCAGCAGGGACAGAAACACCATATATTTT
CASSRDRNTIYF
>.|TRBJ2-5|.|TRBV28
TGTGCCAGCAGTTTCTCGAATCCAGGGACCCAGTACTTC
CASSFSNPGTQYF
>.|TRBJ2-2|.|TRBV11-3
TGTGCCAGCAGGTCTAGTGGTACCGGGGAGCTGTTTTTT
CASRSSGTGELFF
>.|TRBJ1-1|.|TRBV25-1
TGTGCCAGCAGTGGACCACAGGGTTTAAACACTGAAGCTTTCTTT
CASSGPQGLNTEAFF
>.|TRBJ1-1|few|TRBV9
TGTGCCAGCAGCGTAGCGAGTCTGGACACTGAAGCTTTCTTT
CASSVASLDTEAFF
>.|TRBJ2-1|.|TRBV2
TGTGCCAGCAGTCTAGACTCTCGGAGCTCCTACAATGAGCAGTTCTTC
CASSLDSRSSYNEQFF
>.|TRBJ2-1|.|TRBV6-6
TGTGCCAGCAGGCCCGGGACTGATTACAATGAGCAGTTCTTC
CASRPGTDYNEQFF
>.|TRBJ2-2|.|TRBV5-1
TGCGCCAGCAGCCCGGGGGACCGCTACAGAGGGGAGCTGTTTTTT
CASSPGDRYRGELFF
>.|TRBJ1-2|few|TRBV5-6
TGTGCCAGCAGCTTGCGTAGCGGCAGAGCCTATGGCTACACCTTC
CASSLRSGRAYGYTF
>.|TRBJ2-3|.|TRBV27
TGTGCCAGCAGTTTCCCCGGGGGATTAGATACGCAGTATTTT
CASSFPGGLDTQYF
>.|TRBJ2-7|.|TRBV28
TGTGCCAGCAGTTTAGCGGGGGCCTCCTACGAGCAGTACTTC
CASSLAGASYEQYF
>.|TRBJ2-7|.|TRBV5-1
TGCGCCAGCAGCTTGGGCCAGGGGATACCCTACGAGCAGTACTTC
CASSLGQGIPYEQYF